This entry lists 30 T cell receptor beta chains sequenced from one sample in a study of blood T cell repertoires in COVID-19. Clones were read by immunoSEQ multiplex PCR, and TCRdb kept only the in-frame ones, dropping some. Among 25,000 to 30,000 clones listed, 85% to 90% were seen once. Sequencing input: peripheral blood. Receptor source: a human donor in a cohort sampled during active COVID-19. The donor label of this sample is uncertain.

J is TRBJ2-7 and V is TRBV7-2; D is perhaps TRBD1 (6 bases). The CDR3 spans 14 residues. Germline loops: CDR1 SGHTA, CDR2 FQGNSA. Deletions cut 5 bases from V and 3 bases from J, with 14 bases between. The CDR3 sequence: CASSRGQALYEQYF. In DNA, the CDR3 is TGTGCCAGCAGCCGGGGACAAGCCCTCTACGAGCAGTACTTC.

The CDR3 spells CASSPVAGVSTDTQYF. CDR3 in DNA: TGCGCCAGCAGCCCCGTAGCGGGAGTAAGCACAGATACGCAGTATTTT. The rearrangement uses TRBV5-1 and TRBJ2-3; 9 bases match TRBD2. The CDR3 is made up of 16 amino acids. Losses at the gene ends were 4 bases for V and 0 bases for J; bases not matched to a gene: 6. Looked up from germline, CDR1 is SGHRS and CDR2 is YFSETQ.

The chain couples TRBV6-4 to TRBJ2-7; no definite D call. Trimming pared 7 bases from V and 5 bases from J, leaving 9 bases between. This CDR3 is built from 11 residues. Germline CDR1 is MRHNA and CDR2 is SNTAGT. This chain's CDR3 is CASKMADEQYF. As DNA, the CDR3 is TGTGCCAGCAAGATGGCTGACGAGCAGTACTTC.

V gene TRBV3-1 (or the pseudogene TRBV3-2) combines with J gene TRBJ1-2; 8 nucleotides align to TRBD1. The CDR3 extends over 17 amino acids. Germline V gives CDR1 LGHDT, CDR2 YNNKEL (reference sequence). J was trimmed by 0 bases and V by 4 bases; bases with no gene match: 10. CDR3 loop: CASSRGQGAAPNYGYTF. The CDR3 region has the DNA TGTGCCAGCAGCCGAGGACAGGGTGCGGCTCCTAACTATGGCTACACCTTC.

The chain carries TRBV7-9 and TRBJ1-5; perhaps TRBD1 as D (6 bases). Germline V CDR1 and CDR2: SEHNR, FQNEAQ (reference sequence). V lost 1 base and J 1 base, leaving 17 bases between the germline ends. The CDR3 has 18 residues. CDR3 residues: CASSLGIGGGGSNQPQHF. The CDR3 bases are TGTGCCAGCAGCTTAGGTATAGGGGGAGGGGGAAGCAATCAGCCCCAGCATTTT.

The chain joins TRBV5-4 to TRBJ1-1; 10 bases are shared with TRBD1. The CDR3 is 17 residues long. Germline CDR1 and CDR2: SGHNT and YYREEE (reference sequence). The J segment lost 0 bases and the V segment lost 4 bases, leaving 9 bases of the junction unmatched. In DNA form, the CDR3 reads TGTGCCAGCAGCCACGGGACAGGGGCTACCATGAACACTGAAGCTTTCTTT. Encoded protein: CASSHGTGATMNTEAFF.

Only one count was recorded for this clone. The rearrangement uses TRBV11-2 and TRBJ2-4; TRBD1 matches at 10 bases. CDR3 size: 15 residues. V shed 4 bases and J 12 bases; nucleotides not matched to a gene: 12. Germline-derived CDR1 and CDR2 are SGHAT and FQNNGV. CDR3: CASSSTGQGEGNQYF. The CDR3 DNA is TGTGCCAGCAGCTCAACCGGACAGGGGGAGGGGAATCAGTACTTC.

The chain has TRBV11-1 and TRBJ1-2; 9 nucleotides line up with TRBD1. CDR3 length: 15 amino acids. Germline V gives CDR1 SGHAT, CDR2 FQDESV (reference sequence). V trimming: 2 bases; J trimming: 5 bases; junction bases outside the gene matches: 6. CDR3 sequence (DNA): TGTGCCAGCAGCTTATCCACAGGGGGCGCGTATGGCTACACCTTC. This encodes CASSLSTGGAYGYTF.

V usage is TRBV28 and J usage is TRBJ2-7, with 9 bases matching TRBD1. Germline V gives CDR1 MDHEN, CDR2 SYDVKM. With V trimmed by 4 bases and J by 0 bases, 7 bases remained unmatched. This CDR3 comprises 16 residues. The CDR3 region is CASSSSGTGSSYEQYF. The CDR3 DNA is TGTGCCAGCAGTTCTTCCGGGACAGGGAGCTCCTACGAGCAGTACTTC. Variable domain in full (rest from reference TRBV28 and TRBJ2-7): DVKVTQSSRYLVKRTGEKVFLECVQDMDHENMFWYRQDPGLGLRLIYFSYDVKMKEKGDIPEGYSVSREKKERFSLILESASTNQTSMYLCASSSSGTGSSYEQYFGPGTRLTVT.

The gene calls are TRBV28 and TRBJ2-5; 9 nucleotides align to TRBD1. The germline gives CDR1 MDHEN, CDR2 SYDVKM. J was trimmed by 1 base and V by 5 bases; bases with no gene match: 11. This CDR3 has 17 amino acids. This chain's CDR3 is CASSRAGQGPLQETQYF. The CDR3 DNA sequence: TGTGCCAGCAGTCGGGCCGGACAGGGGCCCCTCCAAGAGACCCAGTACTTC.

The chain recombines TRBV24-1 with TRBJ2-1; 11 nucleotides match TRBD2. Losses at the gene ends were 4 bases for V and 7 bases for J; bases not matched to a gene: 8. The CDR3 totals 16 residues. Per the germline V gene, CDR1 is KGHDR and CDR2 is SFDVKD. The CDR3, as DNA: TGTGCCACCAGTGACGGACTAGCGGGCATTAGGAATGAGCAGTTCTTC. Protein: CATSDGLAGIRNEQFF.

The chain carries TRBV19 and TRBJ1-5, with 9 positions matching TRBD1. V shed 6 bases and J 2 bases; nucleotides not matched to a gene: 2. This CDR3 has 14 residues. Germline V gene sequence: CDR1 LNHDA, CDR2 SQIVND (reference sequence). The CDR3 is CASRDRGGNQPQHF. The DNA for the CDR3 is TGTGCCAGTAGGGACAGGGGAGGCAATCAGCCCCAGCATTTT.

The chain links TRBV11-3 to TRBJ2-1, with 7 bases fitting TRBD2. The germline V gene has CDR1 SGHNT and CDR2 YENEEA. The CDR3 length is 12 residues. With V trimmed by 3 bases and J by 9 bases, 2 bases remained unmatched. CDR3 in DNA: TGTGCCAGCAGCTTTACGGGGGGTGAGCAGTTCTTC. It yields the protein CASSFTGGEQFF.

This clone has more than one count but fewer than ten. The gene calls are TRBV5-1 and TRBJ2-3, with D maybe TRBD2 (5 bases). The CDR3 is 16 amino acids. In germline, CDR1 is SGHRS, CDR2 YFSETQ. The V and J ends lost 2 bases and 5 bases respectively, with 18 bases between them. CDR3 in amino acids: CASSLGPLSGIDTQYF. CDR3 DNA sequence: TGCGCCAGCAGCTTAGGACCTCTTTCGGGGATAGATACGCAGTATTTT.

The CDR3 loop reads CASSPRRDSYEQYF. In nucleotides, the CDR3 is TGTGCCAGCAGCCCCCGTCGGGACTCCTACGAGCAGTACTTC. This sequence joins TRBV9 and TRBJ2-7; D is possibly TRBD2 (5 bases). Trimming stripped 4 bases from V and 0 bases from J, with 11 bases between. The germline gives CDR1 SGDLS, CDR2 YYNGEE. This CDR3 is built from 14 residues.

This rearrangement joins TRBV4-2 to TRBJ1-6; D uncertain. The germline gives CDR1 LGHNA, CDR2 YNFKEQ. The length of the CDR3 is 18 residues. Between the trimmed V and J ends, which lost 0 bases and 6 bases, there was a span of 18 bases. CDR3 region: CASSQDGEYRALNSPLHF. CDR3 in DNA: TGTGCCAGCAGCCAAGATGGGGAGTACAGAGCACTTAATTCACCCCTCCACTTT.

The V and J genes are TRBV12-3 or TRBV12-4 and TRBJ2-3, with no clear D. CDR3 length equals 12 residues. V dropped 5 bases and J dropped 2 bases, with 5 bases sitting between them. The chain's CDR3 is CASSPYTDTQYF. The CDR3 DNA is TGTGCCAGCAGTCCCTACACAGATACGCAGTATTTT.

The CDR3 sequence is CAVRGPNEQFF. CDR3 nucleotide sequence: TGTGCCGTCAGGGGTCCCAATGAGCAGTTCTTC. The chain carries TRBV9 and TRBJ2-1, with D tentatively TRBD1 (6 bases). The CDR3 contains 11 residues. With 10 bases removed from V and 6 bases from J, the gap between germline ends came to 11 bases. Germline lookup yields CDR1 SGDLS and CDR2 YYNGEE.

The chain is built from TRBV5-1 and TRBJ2-1; 11 nucleotides agree with TRBD1. The germline V gene has CDR1 SGHRS and CDR2 YFSETQ. The CDR3 has 13 residues. V shed 5 bases, J shed 7 bases, and the junction held 2 bases outside the gene matches. The CDR3 loop is CASSGQGANEQFF. The CDR3 coding sequence is TGCGCCAGCAGTGGACAGGGGGCGAATGAGCAGTTCTTC.

The CDR3 is CASSKGTSGRAYEQYF. The DNA of the CDR3 is TGTGCCAGTAGTAAGGGTACTAGCGGGAGGGCCTACGAGCAGTACTTC. The gene calls are TRBV19 and TRBJ2-7; the match to TRBD2 covers 13 bases. Losses at the gene ends were 4 bases for V and 2 bases for J; bases not matched to a gene: 5. In germline, CDR1 is LNHDA, CDR2 SQIVND (reference sequence). The CDR3 is made up of 16 amino acids.

This clone has a handful of counts. CDR3 DNA: TGTGCCAGCTCACGAAGCGACAGGGGTCACTACGAGCAGTACTTC. It yields the protein CASSRSDRGHYEQYF. The rearrangement joins TRBV18 to TRBJ2-7, with 8 bases lining up with TRBD1. The CDR3 length is 15 residues. After removal of 4 bases from V and 3 bases from J, the junction contained 8 bases not matched to a gene. Germline values: CDR1 KGHSH, CDR2 LQKENI.

The chain couples TRBV11-2 to TRBJ2-2; 7 bases fit TRBD2. Germline V gene data show CDR1 as SGHAT and CDR2 as FQNNGV. CDR3 length: 13 residues. V was pared by 4 bases and J by 7 bases, with 3 bases of the junction left unmatched. In nucleotides, the CDR3 is TGTGCCAGCAGCTGGCGGGAGATCGGGGAGCTGTTTTTT. It encodes CASSWREIGELFF. Based on the CDR3 plus reference TRBV11-2 and TRBJ2-2, the full variable domain is EAGVAQSPRYKIIEKRQSVAFWCNPISGHATLYWYQQILGQGPKLLIQFQNNGVVDDSQLPKDRFSAERLKGVDSTLKIQPAKLEDSAVYLCASSWREIGELFFGEGSRLTVL.

The J gene is TRBJ2-7, the V gene TRBV3-1 (or the pseudogene TRBV3-2); 10 positions agree with TRBD1. The CDR3 is 15 amino acids. The trim removed 8 bases at V and 3 bases at J, leaving 10 bases unmatched. CDR1 and CDR2 from the germline V gene are LGHDT and YNNKEL (reference sequence). The CDR3 spells CASAHAGTGVYEQYF. The CDR3 DNA sequence: TGTGCCAGCGCTCACGCCGGGACAGGGGTCTACGAGCAGTACTTC.

V is TRBV29-1 and J is TRBJ1-1; D may be TRBD1 (6 bases). CDR3 size: 13 residues. Looked up from germline, CDR1 is SQVTM and CDR2 is ANQGSEA. V gave up 8 bases and J gave up 1 base, with 14 bases separating them. The CDR3 sequence: CSLKGQPNTEAFF. For the CDR3, the DNA is TGCAGCCTTAAAGGACAGCCGAACACTGAAGCTTTCTTT.

V and J are TRBV18 and TRBJ1-2, with a tentative D call TRBD1 (5 bases). Germline-derived CDR1 and CDR2 are KGHSH and LQKENI. This CDR3 has 13 amino acids. V lost 6 bases to trimming and J lost 6 bases, with 14 bases between them. This CDR3 is CASSPARGDGYTF. The CDR3 DNA reads as TGTGCCAGCTCGCCCGCACGGGGGGATGGCTACACCTTC.

V usage is TRBV7-2 and J usage is TRBJ2-7; 12 bases agree with TRBD2. The V gene end was trimmed by 5 bases and the J gene end by 6 bases; junction bases not matched to a gene: 8. The CDR3 loop spans 15 amino acids. Germline CDR1 reads SGHTA; CDR2 reads FQGNSA. The CDR3 sequence: CASSRTGLAGREQYF. The CDR3, as DNA: TGTGCCAGCAGCCGCACCGGACTAGCGGGACGCGAGCAGTACTTC.

The V gene is TRBV11-2, the J gene TRBJ1-1; 10 positions match TRBD1. J gave up 2 bases and V 5 bases, and 5 bases lay outside the gene matches. The germline V gene encodes CDR1 SGHAT and CDR2 FQNNGV. This CDR3 is 15 amino acids long. CDR3: CASSPGQGRNTEAFF. CDR3 in DNA: TGTGCCAGCAGCCCGGGACAGGGGAGAAACACTGAAGCTTTCTTT.

The rearrangement joins TRBV11-3 to TRBJ2-7; D perhaps matches TRBD2 (5 bases). The germline gives CDR1 SGHNT, CDR2 YENEEA. V lost 0 bases to trimming and J lost 12 bases, with 12 bases between them. The CDR3 has 12 amino acids. The CDR3 protein is CASSLDVERVYF. For the CDR3, the DNA is TGTGCCAGCAGCTTAGACGTGGAGAGGGTGTACTTC.

V gene TRBV20-1 combines with J gene TRBJ2-7; TRBD2 aligns across 10 bases. V gave up 3 bases and J gave up 2 bases; unmatched junction bases: 7. Germline V CDR1 and CDR2: DFQATT, SNEGSKA (reference sequence). The CDR3 runs to 15 residues. CDR3 amino acids: CSASQPGLATYEQYF. CDR3 DNA: TGCAGTGCTAGTCAGCCGGGACTAGCGACCTACGAGCAGTACTTC.

V gene TRBV5-1 combines with J gene TRBJ2-2; 10 bases match TRBD2. This CDR3 is 18 amino acids long. CDR1 is SGHRS, CDR2 YFSETQ, per germline. Trimming removed 0 bases from V and 1 base from J; junction bases left unmatched: 6. The CDR3 loop reads CASSLVLAGDLNTGELFF. The CDR3 DNA reads as TGCGCCAGCAGCTTGGTCCTAGCGGGAGACCTGAACACCGGGGAGCTGTTTTTT.